The 24 T cell receptor beta chains reported below all come from one sample, sequenced in a study of cytomegalovirus exposure and HLA in healthy donors. The PCR had 60 Vbeta and 13 Jbeta primers. The protocol was immunoSEQ multiplex PCR, while the TCRdb copy is restricted to in-frame clones and leaves out a portion. The repertoire holds more than 65,000 clones, with around 81% as singletons. Source material: PBMCs. These receptors came from a man younger than 35 in good health and CMV-seropositive.

The chain joins TRBV29-1 to TRBJ1-5; 9 nucleotides align to TRBD1. This CDR3 has 15 residues. Germline values: CDR1 SQVTM, CDR2 ANQGSEA. CDR3 amino acids: CSVSTGTGSDEPQHF. CDR3 sequence (DNA): TGCAGTGTCAGTACCGGGACAGGGTCTGATGAGCCCCAGCATTTT.

V usage is TRBV28 and J usage is TRBJ2-7; 14 bases agree with TRBD2. Germline CDR1 MDHEN, CDR2 SYDVKM. The CDR3 extends over 19 amino acids. The trim removed 5 bases at V and 0 bases at J, leaving 12 bases unmatched. CDR3 in amino acids: CASSTASTSGRAPSYEQYF. For the CDR3, the DNA is TGTGCCAGCAGTACAGCATCGACTAGCGGGAGGGCCCCCTCCTACGAGCAGTACTTC.

This clone was seen only once. The V gene is TRBV11-2, the J gene TRBJ2-3, with a possible D match to TRBD2 (6 bases). Germline CDR1 SGHAT, CDR2 FQNNGV. V was clipped by 5 bases and J by 4 bases, with 13 bases between them. The CDR3 totals 14 residues. CDR3 protein: CASSQGGAPDTQYF. Written as DNA, the CDR3 is TGTGCCAGCAGCCAAGGAGGGGCTCCAGATACGCAGTATTTT. Variable domain in full (rest from reference TRBV11-2 and TRBJ2-3): EAGVAQSPRYKIIEKRQSVAFWCNPISGHATLYWYQQILGQGPKLLIQFQNNGVVDDSQLPKDRFSAERLKGVDSTLKIQPAKLEDSAVYLCASSQGGAPDTQYFGPGTRLTVL.

This clone showed up just a few times. The chain joins TRBV14 to TRBJ1-1, with TRBD1 matching 7 bases. Germline CDR1 reads SGHDN; CDR2 reads FVKESK. The CDR3 length is 15 residues. J gave up 3 bases and V 7 bases, and 11 bases lay outside the gene matches. In DNA, the CDR3 is TGTGCCAGCACCAGATATACAACAGGGGACACTGAAGCTTTCTTT. Amino acid sequence: CASTRYTTGDTEAFF.

The chain couples TRBV9 to TRBJ1-2, with D perhaps TRBD1 (5 bases). The CDR3 loop spans 15 amino acids. From germline, CDR1 is SGDLS and CDR2 YYNGEE. Trimming took 5 bases from V and 5 from J, leaving 19 bases between them. The CDR3 region is CASRGTGDLAYGYTF. The DNA for the CDR3 is TGTGCCAGCAGGGGGACGGGGGACCTAGCTTATGGCTACACCTTC.

V and J are TRBV10-3 and TRBJ2-5; D perhaps matches TRBD2 (5 bases). The CDR3 spans 15 residues. Trimming left V 1 base short and J 5 bases short, with 14 bases between. Germline CDR1 is ENHRY and CDR2 is SYGVKD. In DNA form, the CDR3 reads TGTGCCATCAGTGAGTTAACGGGGTCCGGGGAGACCCAGTACTTC. It codes for CAISELTGSGETQYF.

The V gene is TRBV7-8, the J gene TRBJ1-2, with 9 positions matching TRBD1. The length of the CDR3 is 15 residues. J gave up 8 bases and V 1 base, and 8 bases lay outside the gene matches. Germline V gene sequence: CDR1 SGHVS, CDR2 FQNEAQ. The CDR3 DNA reads as TGTGCCAGCAGCTTAGTTGGGACAGGGATACGGGGCTACACCTTC. This gives the protein CASSLVGTGIRGYTF.

The gene calls are TRBV19 and TRBJ2-5; 8 bases are a match to TRBD2. The CDR3 has 12 amino acids. The V gene's germline CDR1 is LNHDA and CDR2 SQIVND (reference sequence). Trimming removed 8 bases from V and 4 bases from J; junction bases left unmatched: 3. As DNA, the CDR3 is TGTGCCAGTTCAAGCGGGGGAGAGACCCAGTACTTC. Amino acids: CASSSGGETQYF.

This chain connects TRBV28 to TRBJ1-2; tentative D call: TRBD1 (6 bases). V dropped 6 bases and J dropped 3 bases, with 8 bases sitting between them. Germline lookup yields CDR1 MDHEN and CDR2 SYDVKM. The CDR3 covers 12 residues. The CDR3, as DNA: TGTGCCAGCAGCGGGGGGCACTATGGCTACACCTTC. Its translation is CASSGGHYGYTF.

This clone was seen a handful of times. The chain recombines TRBV5-1 with TRBJ2-2, with D possibly being TRBD2 (5 bases). Germline CDR1 and CDR2: SGHRS and YFSETQ. Between the trimmed V and J ends, which lost 0 bases and 2 bases, there was a span of 8 bases. This CDR3 is 15 amino acids long. CDR3 in DNA: TGCGCCAGCAGCTTGGGTGGGAGTAACACCGGGGAGCTGTTTTTT. Translation gives CASSLGGSNTGELFF.

This rearrangement joins TRBV18 to TRBJ2-5, with TRBD1 matching 9 bases. The junction had 12 bases not matched to a gene; V was cut back by 8 bases and J by 5 bases. The CDR3 sequence is 15 residues long. Looked up from germline, CDR1 is KGHSH and CDR2 is LQKENI. The CDR3 loop is CASTAQGARGETQYF. CDR3 sequence (DNA): TGTGCCAGCACAGCACAGGGGGCGAGAGGGGAGACCCAGTACTTC.

This chain connects TRBV7-8 to TRBJ2-7, with D perhaps matching TRBD2 (5 bases). Looked up from germline, CDR1 is SGHVS and CDR2 is FQNEAQ. Trimming stripped 5 bases from V and 1 base from J, with 27 bases between. CDR3 length: 19 amino acids. CDR3 coding DNA: TGTGCCAGCAGCCCTGACCTTATGTCTAGCCGCTCAAAATCCTACGAGCAGTACTTC. Residues: CASSPDLMSSRSKSYEQYF.

The chain uses TRBV7-2 and TRBJ1-5, with D perhaps matching TRBD1 (5 bases). V was shortened by 5 bases and J by 5 bases, with 13 bases between the two germline ends. CDR1 is SGHTA, CDR2 FQGNSA, per germline. There are 14 residues in the CDR3. The CDR3 here is CASSPRGVYQPQHF. The CDR3 nucleotides are TGTGCCAGCAGCCCGCGGGGGGTTTATCAGCCCCAGCATTTT.

Only a few counts were recorded for this clone. The gene calls are TRBV2 and TRBJ1-2, with D perhaps TRBD1 (5 bases). This CDR3 has 14 amino acids. The V gene's germline CDR1 is SNHLY and CDR2 FYNNEI. V was cut by 0 bases and J by 8 bases, with 13 bases left in between. The CDR3 coding sequence is TGTGCCAGCAGTGAAGCGGGACTAGTACGGGGCTACACCTTC. Residues: CASSEAGLVRGYTF.

The genes are TRBV6-1 and TRBJ2-3; 10 positions agree with TRBD2. This CDR3 is built from 15 residues. V gave up 4 bases and J gave up 5 bases; unmatched junction bases: 6. Germline CDR1 reads MNHNS; CDR2 reads SASEGT. The CDR3 DNA follows: TGTGCCAGCAGTGCCCTAGCGGGAGCTGTAGATACGCAGTATTTT. Its translation is CASSALAGAVDTQYF.

The chain carries TRBV5-1 and TRBJ1-1; no definite D call. The CDR3 loop spans 14 amino acids. Germline V gene lookup returns CDR1 SGHRS and CDR2 YFSETQ. V was pared by 0 bases and J by 1 base, with 7 bases between. CDR3 sequence reads: CASSLAYRNTEAFF. The CDR3 DNA follows: TGCGCCAGCAGCTTGGCGTACAGGAACACTGAAGCTTTCTTT.

The chain joins TRBV7-9 to TRBJ2-7; D not resolved. Trimming stripped 5 bases from V and 7 bases from J, with 18 bases between. CDR1 and CDR2 (germline): SEHNR, FQNEAQ (reference sequence). CDR3 size: 14 residues. CDR3 sequence reads: CASSPQRSRSEQYF. The CDR3 DNA follows: TGTGCCAGCAGCCCCCAGCGCTCACGATCGGAGCAGTACTTC. Complete variable domain (other parts from reference TRBV7-9 and TRBJ2-7): DTGVSQNPRHKITKRGQNVTFRCDPISEHNRLYWYRQTLGQGPEFLTYFQNEAQLEKSRLLSDRFSAERPKGSFSTLEIQRTEQGDSAMYLCASSPQRSRSEQYFGPGTRLTVT.

Comment on this clone: The same CDR3 can be traced to other DNA sequences in this sample. The CDR3 reads CASSPETGGNYGYTF. The CDR3 coding sequence is TGTGCCAGCAGTCCGGAGACAGGGGGGAACTATGGCTACACCTTC. This rearrangement joins TRBV28 to TRBJ1-2; 9 bases agree with TRBD1. Trimming at V came to 5 bases and at J to 2 bases, leaving 6 bases not matched to a gene. Germline V gene data show CDR1 as MDHEN and CDR2 as SYDVKM. The CDR3 has 15 residues.

The chain has TRBV7-6 and TRBJ2-3, with D unresolved. Germline CDR1 SGHVS, CDR2 FNYEAQ. Trimming took 5 bases from V and 1 from J, leaving 16 bases between them. The CDR3 is 16 amino acids. CDR3 in amino acids: CASSPLWSAGTDTQYF. The CDR3 nucleotides are TGTGCCAGCAGCCCGCTTTGGAGCGCCGGCACAGATACGCAGTATTTT.

V usage is TRBV27 and J usage is TRBJ1-1; no clear D gene. Germline lookup yields CDR1 MNHEY and CDR2 SMNVEV (reference sequence). V lost 5 bases and J lost 3, with 10 bases in between. This CDR3 comprises 13 residues. DNA of the CDR3: TGTGCCAGCAGTCCCAGTTTCGACACTGAAGCTTTCTTT. Its translation: CASSPSFDTEAFF.

The sample holds a few counts of this clone. The rearrangement uses TRBV5-8 and TRBJ1-4; D is perhaps TRBD1 (6 bases). Germline lookup yields CDR1 SGHTS and CDR2 YDEGEE. V lost 2 bases, J lost 0 bases, and 17 bases lay in between. The CDR3 is 18 amino acids. Here the CDR3 reads CASSFPFSRQATNEKLFF. The CDR3 nucleotides read TGTGCCAGCAGCTTTCCTTTCAGCCGACAGGCAACTAATGAAAAACTGTTTTTT. The variable domain in full, with the rest retrieved from reference TRBV5-8 and TRBJ1-4, is EAGVTQSPTHLIKTRGQQATLRCSPISGHTSVYWYQQALGLGLQFLLWYDEGEERNRGNFPPRFSGRQFPNYSSELNVNALELEDSALYLCASSFPFSRQATNEKLFFGSGTQLSVL.

V usage is TRBV7-9 and J usage is TRBJ2-5, with 7 bases that match TRBD1. Germline V gene lookup returns CDR1 SEHNR and CDR2 FQNEAQ (reference sequence). CDR3 size: 14 residues. V lost 7 bases, J lost 6 bases, and 11 bases stayed unmatched. As DNA, the CDR3 is TGTGCCAGCACCCCCGGGACAGACAGGAAGACCCAGTACTTC. This gives the protein CASTPGTDRKTQYF.

This clone has just a few counts. The chain recombines TRBV6-6 with TRBJ2-7; the match to TRBD1 covers 9 bases. The CDR3 length is 14 residues. The V gene end was trimmed by 7 bases and the J gene end by 1 base; junction bases not matched to a gene: 5. CDR1 is MNHNY, CDR2 SVGAGI, per germline (reference sequence). For the CDR3, the DNA is TGTGCCAGCACCAGGGACAGGGCATCCTACGAGCAGTACTTC. The encoded protein is CASTRDRASYEQYF.

This clone has more than one count but fewer than ten. V usage is TRBV7-9 and J usage is TRBJ2-3, with D hard to call. The CDR3 runs to 13 residues. CDR1 is SEHNR and CDR2 is FQNEAQ in the germline V gene (reference sequence). The germline V and J ends were trimmed by 2 bases and 2 bases, with 5 bases remaining between them. The CDR3 sequence: CASSLPYTDTQYF. DNA of the CDR3: TGTGCCAGCAGCTTACCCTACACAGATACGCAGTATTTT.